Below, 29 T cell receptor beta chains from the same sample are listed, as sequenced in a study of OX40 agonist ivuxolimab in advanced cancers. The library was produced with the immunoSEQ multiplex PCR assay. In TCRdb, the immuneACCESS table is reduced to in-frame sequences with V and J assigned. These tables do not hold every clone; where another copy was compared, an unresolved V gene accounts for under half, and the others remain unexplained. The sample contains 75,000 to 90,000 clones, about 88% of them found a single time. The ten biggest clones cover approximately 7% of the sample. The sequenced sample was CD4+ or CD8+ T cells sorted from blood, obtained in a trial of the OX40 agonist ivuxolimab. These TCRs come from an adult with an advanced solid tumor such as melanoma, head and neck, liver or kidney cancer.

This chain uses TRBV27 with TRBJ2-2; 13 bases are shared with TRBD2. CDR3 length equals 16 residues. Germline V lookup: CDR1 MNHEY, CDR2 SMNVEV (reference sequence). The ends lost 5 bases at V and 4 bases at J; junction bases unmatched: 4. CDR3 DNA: TGTGCCAGCAGTACCGGACTAGCGGGGGCCACCGGGGAGCTGTTTTTT. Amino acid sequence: CASSTGLAGATGELFF.

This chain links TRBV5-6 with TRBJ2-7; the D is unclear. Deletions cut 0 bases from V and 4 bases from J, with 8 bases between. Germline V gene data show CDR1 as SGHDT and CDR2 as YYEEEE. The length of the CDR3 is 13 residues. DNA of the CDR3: TGTGCCAGCAGCTTGGAAGGTGGGTACGAGCAGTACTTC. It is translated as CASSLEGGYEQYF.

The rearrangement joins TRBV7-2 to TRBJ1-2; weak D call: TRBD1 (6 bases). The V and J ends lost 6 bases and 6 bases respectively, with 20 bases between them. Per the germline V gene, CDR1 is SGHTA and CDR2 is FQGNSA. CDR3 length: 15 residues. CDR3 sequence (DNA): TGTGCCAGCAGTCAAAACTGGATACAGGGAAATGGCTACACCTTC. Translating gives CASSQNWIQGNGYTF.

The CDR3 loop reads CASSLVGEPRPQHF. CDR3 nucleotides: TGTGCCAGCAGCTTGGTGGGGGAGCCTCGGCCCCAGCATTTT. V usage is TRBV5-6 and J usage is TRBJ1-5; TRBD1 might be the D (5 bases). Germline V CDR1 and CDR2: SGHDT, YYEEEE. The CDR3 totals 14 residues. Deletions cut 0 bases from V and 9 bases from J, with 13 bases between.

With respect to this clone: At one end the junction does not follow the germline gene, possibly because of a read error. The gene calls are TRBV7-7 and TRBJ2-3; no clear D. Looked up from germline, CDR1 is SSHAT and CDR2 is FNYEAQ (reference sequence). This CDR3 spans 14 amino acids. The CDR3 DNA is TGTGCTAGCAGCCCAGGACCTAGCACAGATACGCAGTATTTT. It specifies CASSPGPSTDTQYF.

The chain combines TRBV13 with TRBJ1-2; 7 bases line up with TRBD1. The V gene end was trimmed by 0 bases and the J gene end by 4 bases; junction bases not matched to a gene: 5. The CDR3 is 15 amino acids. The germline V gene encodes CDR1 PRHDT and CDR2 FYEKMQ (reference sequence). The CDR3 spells CASSLGLDRVYGYTF. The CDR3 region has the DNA TGTGCCAGCAGCTTAGGCTTAGACAGGGTCTATGGCTACACCTTC.

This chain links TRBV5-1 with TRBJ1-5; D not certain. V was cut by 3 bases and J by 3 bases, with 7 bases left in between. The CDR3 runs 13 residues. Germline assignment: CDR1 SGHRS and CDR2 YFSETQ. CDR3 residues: CASSSWINQPQHF. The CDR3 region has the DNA TGCGCCAGCAGCTCCTGGATCAATCAGCCCCAGCATTTT.

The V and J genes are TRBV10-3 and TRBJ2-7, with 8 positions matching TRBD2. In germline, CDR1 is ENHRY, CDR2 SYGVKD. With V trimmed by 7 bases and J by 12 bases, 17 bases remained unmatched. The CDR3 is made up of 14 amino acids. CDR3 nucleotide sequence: TGTGCCATCACATCGGCGGGGGGCCTCCGGGGTGCGTACTTC. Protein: CAITSAGGLRGAYF.

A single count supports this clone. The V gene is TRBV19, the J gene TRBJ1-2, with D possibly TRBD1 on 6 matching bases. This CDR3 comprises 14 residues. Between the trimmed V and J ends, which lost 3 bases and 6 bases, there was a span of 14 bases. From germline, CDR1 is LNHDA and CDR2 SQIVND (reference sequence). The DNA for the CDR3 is TGTGCCAGTAGTATGGGGACACTAGGGGATGGCTACACCTTC. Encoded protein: CASSMGTLGDGYTF.

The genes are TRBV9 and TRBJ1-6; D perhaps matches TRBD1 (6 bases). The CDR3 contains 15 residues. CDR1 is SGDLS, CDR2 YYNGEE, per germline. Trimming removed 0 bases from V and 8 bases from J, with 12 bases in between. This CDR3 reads CASSVEGGRDSPLHF. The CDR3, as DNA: TGTGCCAGCAGCGTAGAAGGGGGGCGGGATTCACCCCTCCACTTT.

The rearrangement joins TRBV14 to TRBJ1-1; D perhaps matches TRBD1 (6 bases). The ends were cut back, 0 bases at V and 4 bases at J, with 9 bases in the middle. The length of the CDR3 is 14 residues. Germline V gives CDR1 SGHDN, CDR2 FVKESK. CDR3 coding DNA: TGTGCCAGCAGCCAAGAACAGGGAATCACTGAAGCTTTCTTT. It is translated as CASSQEQGITEAFF.

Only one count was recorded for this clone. The CDR3 DNA reads as TGTGCCAGCAGCTTAGTCAGACAGGGGACGACCTACGAGCAGTACTTC. This gives the protein CASSLVRQGTTYEQYF. V gene TRBV7-2 combines with J gene TRBJ2-7; 8 bases agree with TRBD1. V gave up 1 base and J gave up 2 bases; unmatched junction bases: 7. The CDR3 is made up of 16 amino acids. The germline gives CDR1 SGHTA, CDR2 FQGNSA. Full variable domain (outside the CDR3, taken from reference TRBV7-2 and TRBJ2-7): GAGVSQSPSNKVTEKGKDVELRCDPISGHTALYWYRQSLGQGLEFLIYFQGNSAPDKSGLPSDRFSAERTGGSVSTLTIQRTQQEDSAVYLCASSLVRQGTTYEQYFGPGTRLTVT.

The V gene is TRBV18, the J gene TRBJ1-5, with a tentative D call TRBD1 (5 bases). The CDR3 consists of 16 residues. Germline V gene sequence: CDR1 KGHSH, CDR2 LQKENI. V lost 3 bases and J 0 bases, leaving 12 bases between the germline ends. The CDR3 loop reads CASSPSTGDSNQPQHF. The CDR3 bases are TGTGCCAGCTCACCTTCTACAGGAGATAGCAATCAGCCCCAGCATTTT.

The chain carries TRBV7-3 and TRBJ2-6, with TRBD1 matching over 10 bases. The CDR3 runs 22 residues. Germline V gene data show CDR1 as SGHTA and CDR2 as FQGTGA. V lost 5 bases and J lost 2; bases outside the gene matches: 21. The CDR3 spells CASSPHVFGTGVLVTGANVLTF. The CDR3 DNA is TGTGCCAGCAGCCCTCACGTATTCGGGACAGGGGTACTGGTGACTGGGGCCAACGTCCTGACTTTC.

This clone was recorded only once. For the CDR3, the DNA is TGCGCCAGCAGCCAACCAGGGGCGGCCGGCTACACCTTC. Encoded protein: CASSQPGAAGYTF. The chain uses TRBV4-3 and TRBJ1-2; D possibly corresponds to TRBD1 (6 bases). The CDR3 is made up of 13 amino acids. Germline lookup yields CDR1 LGHNA and CDR2 YSLEER. Trimming removed 2 bases at V and 8 bases at J, with 12 bases between.

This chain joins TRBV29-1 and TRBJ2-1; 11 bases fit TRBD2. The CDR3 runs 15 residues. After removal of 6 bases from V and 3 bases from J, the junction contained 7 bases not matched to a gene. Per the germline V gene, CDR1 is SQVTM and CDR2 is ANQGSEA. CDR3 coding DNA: TGCAGCGTCCCTGGGACTAGCGGAAACTACAATGAGCAGTTCTTC. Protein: CSVPGTSGNYNEQFF.

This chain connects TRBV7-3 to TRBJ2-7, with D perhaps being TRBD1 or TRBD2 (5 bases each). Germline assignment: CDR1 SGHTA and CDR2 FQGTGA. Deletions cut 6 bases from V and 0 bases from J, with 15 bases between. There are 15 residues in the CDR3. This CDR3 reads CASSLGAAASYEQYF. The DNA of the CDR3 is TGTGCCAGCAGTCTTGGGGCAGCGGCCTCCTACGAGCAGTACTTC.

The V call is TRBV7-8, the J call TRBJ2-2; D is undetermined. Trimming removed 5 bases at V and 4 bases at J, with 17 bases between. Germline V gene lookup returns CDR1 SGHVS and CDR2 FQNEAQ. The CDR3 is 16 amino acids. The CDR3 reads CASSQNQPSRTGELFF. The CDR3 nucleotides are TGTGCCAGCAGCCAAAATCAGCCCTCGCGCACCGGGGAGCTGTTTTTT. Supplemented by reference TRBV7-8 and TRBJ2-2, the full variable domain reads GAGVSQSPRYKVAKRGQDVALRCDPISGHVSLFWYQQALGQGPEFLTYFQNEAQLDKSGLPSDRFFAERPEGSVSTLKIQRTQQEDSAVYLCASSQNQPSRTGELFFGEGSRLTVL.

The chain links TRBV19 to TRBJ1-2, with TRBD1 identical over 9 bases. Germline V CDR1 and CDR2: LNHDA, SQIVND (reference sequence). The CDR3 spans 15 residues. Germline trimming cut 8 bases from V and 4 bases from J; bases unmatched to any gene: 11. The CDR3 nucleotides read TGTGCCAGTCGAAACGTCCCGGGACAGGGCTATGGCTACACCTTC. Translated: CASRNVPGQGYGYTF.

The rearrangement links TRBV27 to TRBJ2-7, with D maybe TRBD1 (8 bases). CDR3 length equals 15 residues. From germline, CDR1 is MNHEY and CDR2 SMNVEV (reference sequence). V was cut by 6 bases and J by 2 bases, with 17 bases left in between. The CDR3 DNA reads TGTGCCAGCAGACCGGACAGGGAGGGCCCCTACGAGCAGTACTTC. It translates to CASRPDREGPYEQYF.

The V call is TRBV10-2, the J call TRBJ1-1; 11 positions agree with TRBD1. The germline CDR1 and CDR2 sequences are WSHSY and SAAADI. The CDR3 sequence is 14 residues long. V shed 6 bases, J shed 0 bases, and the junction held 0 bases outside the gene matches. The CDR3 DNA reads TGCGCCAGCAGGGGACAGGGGGTGAACACTGAAGCTTTCTTT. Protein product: CASRGQGVNTEAFF.

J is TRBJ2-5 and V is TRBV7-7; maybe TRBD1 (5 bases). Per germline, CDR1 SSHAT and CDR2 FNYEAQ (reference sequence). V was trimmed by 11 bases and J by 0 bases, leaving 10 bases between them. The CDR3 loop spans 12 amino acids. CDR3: CAAGADQETQYF. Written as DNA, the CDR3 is TGTGCCGCTGGGGCAGACCAAGAGACCCAGTACTTC.

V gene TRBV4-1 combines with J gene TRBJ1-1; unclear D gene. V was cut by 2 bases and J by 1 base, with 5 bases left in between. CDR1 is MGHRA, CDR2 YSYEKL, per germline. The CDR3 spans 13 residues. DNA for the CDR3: TGCGCCAGCAGCCAACGAGAGAACACTGAAGCTTTCTTT. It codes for CASSQRENTEAFF.

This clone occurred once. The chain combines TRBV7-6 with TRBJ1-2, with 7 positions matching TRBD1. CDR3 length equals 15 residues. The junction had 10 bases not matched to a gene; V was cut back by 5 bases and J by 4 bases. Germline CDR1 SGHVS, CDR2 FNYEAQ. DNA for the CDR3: TGTGCCAGCAGCCAACAGCCGACAGGGTCCTATGGCTACACCTTC. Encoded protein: CASSQQPTGSYGYTF.

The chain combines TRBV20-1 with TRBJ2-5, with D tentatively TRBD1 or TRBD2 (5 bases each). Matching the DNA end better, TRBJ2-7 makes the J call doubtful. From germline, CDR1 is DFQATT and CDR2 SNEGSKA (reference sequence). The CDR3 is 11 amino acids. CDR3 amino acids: CSARAGSEQYF. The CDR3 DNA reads TGCAGTGCTAGGGCAGGGAGCGAGCAGTACTTC.

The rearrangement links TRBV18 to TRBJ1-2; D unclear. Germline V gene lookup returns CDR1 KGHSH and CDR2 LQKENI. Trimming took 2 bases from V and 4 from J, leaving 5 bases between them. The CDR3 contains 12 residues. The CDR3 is CASSPTAYGYTF. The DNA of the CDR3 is TGTGCCAGCTCACCAACAGCCTATGGCTACACCTTC.

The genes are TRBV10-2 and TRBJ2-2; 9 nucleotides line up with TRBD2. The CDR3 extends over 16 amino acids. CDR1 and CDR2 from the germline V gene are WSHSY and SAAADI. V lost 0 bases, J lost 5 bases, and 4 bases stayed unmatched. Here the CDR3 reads CASSESATSGTGELFF. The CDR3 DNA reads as TGCGCCAGCAGTGAGTCGGCGACTAGCGGTACCGGGGAGCTGTTTTTT.

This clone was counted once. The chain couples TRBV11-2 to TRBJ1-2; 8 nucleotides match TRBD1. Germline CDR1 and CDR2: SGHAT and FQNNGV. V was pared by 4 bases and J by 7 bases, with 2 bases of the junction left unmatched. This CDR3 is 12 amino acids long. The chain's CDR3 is CASSSRGPGYTF. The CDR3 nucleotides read TGTGCCAGCAGCTCCAGGGGGCCTGGCTACACCTTC.

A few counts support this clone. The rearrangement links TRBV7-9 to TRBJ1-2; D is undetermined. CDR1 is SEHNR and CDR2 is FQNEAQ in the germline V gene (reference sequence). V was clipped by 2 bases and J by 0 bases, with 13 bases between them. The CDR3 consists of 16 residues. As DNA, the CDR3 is TGTGCCAGCAGCTTAAGAGTACACAGACCTAACTATGGCTACACCTTC. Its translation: CASSLRVHRPNYGYTF.